Listed below are T cell receptor beta chains from one sample, sequenced in a study of CD4+ T cells in melanoma. The protocol was immunoSEQ multiplex PCR, while the TCRdb copy is restricted to in-frame clones and leaves out a portion. In the table there are 7,200 or so clones, approximately 72% of which are singletons. The sequenced sample was cells from a culture (not recorded whether cultured in vitro). Source of these receptors: a human donor with melanoma. The CDR3 runs from the conserved cysteine through the conserved F or W. Each record gives: V gene, D gene, clone size, J gene, CDR3 protein, CDR3 DNA. D genes are given only for firm matches. Expanded clones get a size class; other rows say once, few or many, or leave the size out.

TRBV2	-	once	TRBJ1-2	CASWGEGLYGYTF	TGTGCCAGCTGGGGGGAAGGACTCTATGGCTACACCTTC
TRBV2	-	-	TRBJ2-1	CASSVRGGNEQFF	TGTGCCAGCAGTGTACGGGGAGGCAATGAGCAGTTCTTC
TRBV28	-	-	TRBJ1-6	CASSAGGGLALHF	TGTGCCAGCAGTGCCGGGGGGGGTTTAGCCCTCCACTTT
TRBV7-6	TRBD1	-	TRBJ2-1	CASSVPPNTGVGEQFF	TGTGCCAGCAGTGTCCCACCCAACACAGGGGTCGGCGAGCAGTTCTTC
TRBV12-3/TRBV12-4	-	-	TRBJ1-2	CASRGDGYTF	TGTGCCAGCAGGGGGGATGGCTACACCTTC
TRBV12-3/TRBV12-4	-	-	TRBJ1-2	CASRSEDVYGYTF	TGTGCCAGCAGGTCAGAGGACGTCTATGGCTACACCTTC
TRBV4-2	TRBD2	-	TRBJ2-3	CASSQGASGGRGLDTQYF	TGTGCCAGCAGCCAGGGCGCTAGCGGGGGGCGGGGGTTGGATACGCAGTATTTT
TRBV2	-	few	TRBJ1-5	CASSRGPAPNQPQHF	TGTGCCAGCAGCCGGGGACCTGCCCCGAATCAGCCCCAGCATTTT
TRBV7-2	TRBD2	-	TRBJ2-2	CASSLRGGDTGELFF	TGTGCCAGCAGCTTACGGGGGGGAGACACCGGGGAGCTGTTTTTT
TRBV5-4	-	few	TRBJ2-3	CASSQGPHNTDTQYF	TGTGCCAGCAGCCAGGGACCGCATAACACAGATACGCAGTATTTT
TRBV18	-	-	TRBJ2-2	CASSPRHTNTGELFF	TGTGCCAGCTCACCCCGACACACGAACACCGGGGAGCTGTTTTTT
TRBV4-1	-	few	TRBJ2-1	CASSQVEPYNEQFF	TGCGCCAGCAGCCAAGTAGAGCCCTACAATGAGCAGTTCTTC
TRBV6-2/TRBV6-3	-	once	TRBJ2-1	CASSSRDEQFF	TGTGCCAGCAGTTCCAGGGATGAGCAGTTCTTC
TRBV5-1	-	-	TRBJ1-1	CASRLGDDLNTEAFF	TGCGCCAGCAGGTTGGGAGACGATTTGAACACTGAAGCTTTCTTT
TRBV29-1	-	-	TRBJ2-5	CSVGEFRETQYF	TGCAGCGTTGGGGAGTTTCGAGAGACCCAGTACTTC
TRBV5-1	TRBD2	-	TRBJ2-3	CASRGLAGGTDTQYF	TGCGCCAGCAGGGGACTAGCGGGGGGGACGGATACGCAGTATTTT
TRBV27	-	once	TRBJ1-6	CASRGSYNSPLHF	TGTGCCAGCAGGGGCTCCTATAATTCACCCCTCCACTTT
TRBV14	-	-	TRBJ2-1	CASSLPSQSSYNEQFF	TGTGCCAGCAGCCTCCCTTCCCAGAGCTCCTACAATGAGCAGTTCTTC
TRBV10-3	TRBD2	-	TRBJ2-2	CAIPVGSGEEHRGAVF	TGTGCCATCCCGGTCGGTAGCGGGGAGGAACACCGGGGAGCTGTTTTT
TRBV5-1	-	-	TRBJ1-1	CASRSQGSTEAFF	TGCGCCAGCAGATCGCAGGGTTCCACTGAAGCTTTCTTT
TRBV7-9	-	-	TRBJ2-7	CASRISDYEQYF	TGTGCCAGCAGAATTTCGGACTACGAGCAGTACTTC
TRBV7-2	-	-	TRBJ1-1	CASSSVGLNTEAFF	TGTGCCAGCAGCTCCGTTGGGTTGAACACTGAAGCTTTCTTT
TRBV6-5	TRBD1	few	TRBJ2-1	CASSPDRDKQFF	TGTGCCAGCAGCCCAGACAGGGACAAGCAGTTCTTC
TRBV29-1	-	few	TRBJ1-1	CSVEDPPGTEAFF	TGCAGCGTTGAAGATCCCCCGGGGACTGAAGCTTTCTTT
TRBV11-1	TRBD1	-	TRBJ2-2	CASSLGYRGRELFF	TGTGCCAGCAGCTTAGGATACAGGGGCAGGGAGCTGTTTTTT
TRBV5-1	TRBD2	-	TRBJ2-2	CASSSRGGLAGTGELFF	TGCGCCAGCAGCTCTCGAGGGGGACTAGCGGGGACCGGGGAGCTGTTTTTT
TRBV5-4	-	-	TRBJ2-7	CASSRNRGGESEQYF	TGTGCCAGCAGCAGAAACAGGGGAGGGGAATCCGAGCAGTACTTC
TRBV27	-	-	TRBJ2-1	CASSTYNEQFF	TGTGCCAGCAGTACGTACAATGAGCAGTTCTTC
TRBV2	-	-	TRBJ2-3	CASSATGGWATDTQYF	TGTGCCAGCAGTGCAACAGGAGGGTGGGCCACAGATACGCAGTATTTT
TRBV28	-	-	TRBJ2-5	CASSLEETQYF	TGTGCCAGCAGTTTGGAAGAGACCCAGTACTTC
TRBV11-3	-	-	TRBJ1-3	CASSLGDSGGGNTIYF	TGTGCCAGCAGCTTAGGTGACTCGGGCGGCGGAAACACCATATATTTT
TRBV7-3	TRBD1	few	TRBJ2-3	CASSPGTGLADTQYF	TGTGCCAGCAGCCCCGGGACAGGCCTGGCAGATACGCAGTATTTT
TRBV6-5	TRBD1	-	TRBJ2-7	CASSYPGTGSDEQYF	TGTGCCAGCAGTTACCCGGGGACAGGGTCGGACGAGCAGTACTTC
TRBV7-9	-	-	TRBJ2-7	CASSFRLAYEQYF	TGTGCCAGCAGCTTCAGGCTAGCCTACGAGCAGTACTTC
TRBV19	-	-	TRBJ2-7	CASSITGTYEQYF	TGTGCCAGTAGTATCACAGGGACCTACGAGCAGTACTTC
TRBV13	TRBD2	-	TRBJ2-3	CASNLRGGGAVDTQYF	TGTGCCAGCAACCTTAGGGGCGGGGGGGCCGTGGATACGCAGTATTTT
TRBV5-1	-	few	TRBJ1-4	CASSLAGTINEKLFF	TGCGCCAGCAGCTTGGCGGGGACGATTAATGAAAAACTGTTTTTT
TRBV7-6	TRBD2	-	TRBJ2-1	CASSFWASGGPGDEQFF	TGTGCCAGCAGCTTTTGGGCTAGCGGGGGGCCGGGGGATGAGCAGTTCTTC
TRBV30	TRBD1	-	TRBJ2-7	CAWIPGQGSYEQYF	TGTGCCTGGATCCCGGGACAGGGTTCCTACGAGCAGTACTTC
TRBV5-6	-	-	TRBJ2-7	CASSSWNSYEQYF	TGTGCCAGCAGCTCCTGGAACTCCTACGAGCAGTACTTC
TRBV29-1	-	-	TRBJ2-5	CSARDYQETQYF	TGCAGCGCCCGGGACTACCAAGAGACCCAGTACTTC
TRBV4-3	TRBD1	-	TRBJ1-1	CASSENAGTGATEAFF	TGCGCCAGCAGCGAGAATGCCGGGACAGGGGCCACTGAAGCTTTCTTT
TRBV19	-	-	TRBJ1-4	CASRPGGLEKLFF	TGTGCCAGTCGGCCGGGAGGGCTTGAAAAACTGTTTTTT
TRBV27	-	-	TRBJ2-3	CASSPPSSWGSDTQYF	TGTGCCAGCAGTCCTCCCTCATCCTGGGGGTCAGATACGCAGTATTTT
TRBV10-1	-	once	TRBJ2-3	CASSDPGGSSTDTQYF	TGCGCCAGCAGTGACCCAGGCGGATCTAGCACAGATACGCAGTATTTT
TRBV3-1/TRBV3-2	-	-	TRBJ2-3	CASSPGGRTDTQYF	TGTGCCAGCAGCCCGGGCGGGCGCACAGATACGCAGTATTTT
TRBV19	TRBD1	-	TRBJ2-2	CASSIGQGAHKAGELFF	TGTGCCAGTAGTATAGGACAGGGGGCTCACAAGGCCGGGGAGCTGTTTTTT
TRBV6-4	TRBD1	-	TRBJ2-7	CAIGTGRSYEQYF	TGTGCCATTGGGACAGGGCGAAGTTACGAGCAGTACTTC
TRBV6-5	TRBD2	-	TRBJ2-7	CASSYSGGPYEQYF	TGTGCCAGCAGTTATAGCGGGGGGCCCTACGAGCAGTACTTC